This T cell receptor beta chain derives from a study of blood T cell repertoires in COVID-19. Data came from immunoSEQ multiplex PCR; TCRdb stores just in-frame clones and leaves some out. The table shows roughly 200,000 clones, with 88% occurring only once. The ends lost 4 bases at V and 4 bases at J; junction bases unmatched: 3. The CDR3 consists of 14 residues. The germline gives CDR1 LNHDA, CDR2 SQIVND (reference sequence). This chain joins TRBV19 and TRBJ1-1; the match to TRBD1 covers 10 bases. Sequenced input: peripheral blood. The clonotype was recovered from a man aged 18 to 35 with active or convalescent COVID-19. The CDR3 DNA reads TGTGCCAGTAGTACGACAGGGGGCGTCACTGAAGCTTTCTTT. It yields the protein CASSTTGGVTEAFF.